Reported below is one TCR beta chain. Its target is not known. The data were taken from a study of shared clonotypes between healthy human individuals. Whole-study findings and limits: Generation probabilities of non-shared clonotypes were lower (relative to those shared by all four donors).

The naive CD8 population came from CD45RO-negative cells selected for CCR7, without terminally differentiated effector memory CD45RA+ cells. The table came from immunoSEQ multiplex PCR; TCRdb's copy has only in-frame clones and leaves some out. The data hold around 620,000 clones, with approximately 95% observed a single time. This CDR3 spans 16 amino acids. The germline V gene has CDR1 MNHNS and CDR2 SASEGT. Unmatched junction bases numbered 9, after V lost 2 bases and J lost 6 bases. The rearrangement links TRBV6-1 to TRBJ2-1; 8 nucleotides agree with TRBD2. This TCR was recovered from a woman aged 30 to 39 in good health. The sequencing input was naive CD8+ T cells sorted from blood. This chain's CDR3 is CASSEREGGYLNEQFF. Here the CDR3 DNA reads TGTGCCAGCAGTGAACGGGAGGGAGGTTACCTCAATGAGCAGTTCTTC.